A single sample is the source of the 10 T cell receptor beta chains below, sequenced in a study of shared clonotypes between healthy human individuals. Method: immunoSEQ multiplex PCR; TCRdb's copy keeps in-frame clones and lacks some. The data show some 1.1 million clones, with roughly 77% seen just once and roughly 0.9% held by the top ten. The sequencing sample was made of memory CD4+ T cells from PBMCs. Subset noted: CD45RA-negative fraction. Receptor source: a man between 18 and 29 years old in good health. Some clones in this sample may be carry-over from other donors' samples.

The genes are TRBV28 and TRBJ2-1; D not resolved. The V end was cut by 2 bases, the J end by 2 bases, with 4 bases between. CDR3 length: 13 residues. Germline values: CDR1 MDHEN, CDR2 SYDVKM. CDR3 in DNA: TGTGCCAGCAGTTTAGTGCCCTACAATGAGCAGTTCTTC. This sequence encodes CASSLVPYNEQFF.

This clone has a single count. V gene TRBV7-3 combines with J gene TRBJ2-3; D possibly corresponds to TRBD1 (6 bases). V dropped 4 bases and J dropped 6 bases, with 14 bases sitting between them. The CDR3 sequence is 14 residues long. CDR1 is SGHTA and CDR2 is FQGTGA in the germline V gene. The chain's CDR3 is CASSSVAGADTQYF. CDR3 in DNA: TGTGCCAGCAGCTCCGTGGCAGGGGCGGATACGCAGTATTTT.

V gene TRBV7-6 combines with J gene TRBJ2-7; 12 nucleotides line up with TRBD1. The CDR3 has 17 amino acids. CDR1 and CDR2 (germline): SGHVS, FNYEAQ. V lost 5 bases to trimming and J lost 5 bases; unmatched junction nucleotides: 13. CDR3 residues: CASSIRVEGQGADEQYF. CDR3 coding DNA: TGTGCCAGCAGCATCAGAGTTGAGGGACAGGGGGCAGACGAGCAGTACTTC.

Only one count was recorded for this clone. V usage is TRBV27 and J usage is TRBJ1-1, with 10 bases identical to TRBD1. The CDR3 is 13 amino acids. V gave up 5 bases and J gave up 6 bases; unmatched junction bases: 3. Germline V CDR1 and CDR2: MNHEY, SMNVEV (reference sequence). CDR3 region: CASSDRGLAEAFF. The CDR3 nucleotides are TGTGCCAGCAGTGACAGGGGGCTCGCTGAAGCTTTCTTT.

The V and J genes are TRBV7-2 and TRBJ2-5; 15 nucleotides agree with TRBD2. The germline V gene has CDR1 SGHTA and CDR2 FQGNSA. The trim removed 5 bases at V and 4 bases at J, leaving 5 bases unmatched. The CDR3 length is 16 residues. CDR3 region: CASSPRTSGRGETQYF. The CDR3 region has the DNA TGTGCCAGCAGCCCGCGGACTAGCGGGAGGGGAGAGACCCAGTACTTC.

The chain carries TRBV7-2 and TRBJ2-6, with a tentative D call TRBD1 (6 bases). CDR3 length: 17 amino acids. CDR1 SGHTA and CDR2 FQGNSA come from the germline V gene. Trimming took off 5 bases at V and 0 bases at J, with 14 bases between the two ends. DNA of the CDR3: TGTGCCAGCAGCGGCAGGGGATGGAGCTCTGGGGCCAACGTCCTGACTTTC. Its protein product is CASSGRGWSSGANVLTF.

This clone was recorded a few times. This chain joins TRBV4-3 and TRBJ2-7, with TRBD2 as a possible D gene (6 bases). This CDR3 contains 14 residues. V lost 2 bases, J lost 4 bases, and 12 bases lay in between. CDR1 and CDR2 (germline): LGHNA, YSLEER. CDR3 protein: CASSQKISGYEQYF. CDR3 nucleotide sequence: TGCGCCAGCAGCCAAAAAATTAGCGGTTACGAGCAGTACTTC.

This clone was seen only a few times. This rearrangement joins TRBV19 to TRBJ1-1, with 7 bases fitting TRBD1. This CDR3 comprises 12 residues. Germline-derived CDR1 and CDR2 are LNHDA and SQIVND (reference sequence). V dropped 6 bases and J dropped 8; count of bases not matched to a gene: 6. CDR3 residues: CASRPLTGEAFF. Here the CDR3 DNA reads TGTGCCAGTAGACCACTGACAGGGGAAGCTTTCTTT. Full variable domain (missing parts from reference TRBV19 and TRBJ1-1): DGGITQSPKYLFRKEGQNVTLSCEQNLNHDAMYWYRQDPGQGLRLIYYSQIVNDFQKGDIAEGYSVSREKKESFPLTVTSAQKNPTAFYLCASRPLTGEAFFGQGTRLTVV.

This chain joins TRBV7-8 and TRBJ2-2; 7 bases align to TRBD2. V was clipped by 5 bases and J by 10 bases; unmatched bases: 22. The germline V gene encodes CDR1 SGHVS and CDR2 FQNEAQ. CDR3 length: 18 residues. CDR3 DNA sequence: TGTGCCAGCAGCCCCGGGTATATTACTAGCGAATTACACTCGGAGCTGTTTTTT. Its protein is CASSPGYITSELHSELFF. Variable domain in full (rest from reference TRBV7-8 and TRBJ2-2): GAGVSQSPRYKVAKRGQDVALRCDPISGHVSLFWYQQALGQGPEFLTYFQNEAQLDKSGLPSDRFFAERPEGSVSTLKIQRTQQEDSAVYLCASSPGYITSELHSELFFGEGSRLTVL.

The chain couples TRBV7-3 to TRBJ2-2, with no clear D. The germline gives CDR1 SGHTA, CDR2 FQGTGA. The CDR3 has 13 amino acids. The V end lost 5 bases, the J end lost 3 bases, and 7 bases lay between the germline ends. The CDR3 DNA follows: TGTGCCAGCAGCAACACCCACACCGGGGAGCTGTTTTTT. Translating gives CASSNTHTGELFF.